This T cell receptor beta chain was captured in a study of blood T cell repertoires in COVID-19. Study overall: Material from acute and convalescent COVID-19 was sourced from the United States, Italy and Spain.

This table comes from immunoSEQ multiplex PCR, and its TCRdb copy is limited to in-frame clones, with some not included. This table holds about 59,000 clones, less than 85% found once. The CDR3 extends over 15 amino acids. CDR1 is ENHRY and CDR2 is SYGVKD in the germline V gene. V shed 4 bases and J 3 bases; nucleotides not matched to a gene: 7. This sequence was found in a woman between 65 and 79 years old with acute or convalescent COVID-19. The chain has TRBV10-3 and TRBJ1-2, with 8 bases identical to TRBD1. The sequencing sample was made of peripheral blood. CDR3 sequence reads: CAISGQGPMDYGYTF. CDR3 bases: TGTGCCATCAGTGGACAGGGGCCTATGGACTATGGCTACACCTTC.